Below, 12 T cell receptor beta chains from the same sample are listed, as sequenced in a study of cytomegalovirus exposure and HLA in healthy donors. Researchers ran the PCR with 60 Vbeta and 13 Jbeta primers. Sequencing was performed with immunoSEQ multiplex PCR; in TCRdb, only in-frame clones are kept and a portion is missing. Seen here are around 140,000 clones, more than 9.5% observed once, and the top ten hold approximately 1.9%. Sample: PBMCs. The source of these receptors is a man over 45 in good health and CMV-seronegative.

The chain joins TRBV7-6 to TRBJ2-1, with 9 bases fitting TRBD2. V gave up 4 bases and J gave up 6 bases; unmatched junction bases: 10. The CDR3 consists of 16 residues. CDR1 and CDR2 from the germline V gene are SGHVS and FNYEAQ. CDR3 DNA sequence: TGTGCCAGCAGCTCCAGAGGGGGTAGCGGGAGCAATGAGCAGTTCTTC. This sequence encodes CASSSRGGSGSNEQFF. The full variable domain, rest sourced from reference TRBV7-6 and TRBJ2-1, is GAGVSQSPRYKVTKRGQDVALRCDPISGHVSLYWYRQALGQGPEFLTYFNYEAQQDKSGLPNDRFSAERPEGSISTLTIQRTEQRDSAMYRCASSSRGGSGSNEQFFGPGTRLTVL.

This clone has only a few counts. The V call is TRBV7-2, the J call TRBJ1-5, with 8 bases fitting TRBD1. Germline CDR1 is SGHTA and CDR2 is FQGNSA. CDR3 length equals 14 residues. After removal of 4 bases from V and 6 bases from J, the junction contained 5 bases not matched to a gene. The CDR3 DNA is TGTGCCAGCAGCTCGGACAGGGAGGGTCAGCCCCAGCATTTT. Protein: CASSSDREGQPQHF.

The sample holds a few counts of this clone. The chain uses TRBV6-5 and TRBJ1-6; the D gene is possibly TRBD1 (6 bases). The V gene's germline CDR1 is MNHEY and CDR2 SVGAGI. The CDR3 loop spans 15 amino acids. V was cut by 5 bases and J by 5 bases, with 13 bases left in between. In DNA form, the CDR3 reads TGTGCCAGCAGTGTCCAGACAGGCGATAATTCACCCCTCCACTTT. This sequence encodes CASSVQTGDNSPLHF.

The rearrangement joins TRBV5-1 to TRBJ2-5, with TRBD1 identical over 9 bases. The length of the CDR3 is 17 residues. The V gene end was trimmed by 2 bases and the J gene end by 2 bases; junction bases not matched to a gene: 10. The germline CDR1 and CDR2 sequences are SGHRS and YFSETQ. The CDR3 coding sequence is TGCGCCAGCAGCTTAACCTCCACCGGGACAGGGCAAGAGACCCAGTACTTC. Its translation is CASSLTSTGTGQETQYF.

The chain carries TRBV21-1 and TRBJ2-7; TRBD1 is taken as the D call from the table, unchecked against the DNA. TRBV21-1 constitutes a pseudogene. CDR3 length equals 20 residues. Written as DNA, the CDR3 is TGTGCCAGCAGCAAAGCGGTACAGGGGAGACCGGGTCTAGAAGTTTGCGAGCAGTACTTC. Amino acids: CASSKAVQGRPGLEVCEQYF.

Only a few counts were recorded for this clone. The genes are TRBV28 and TRBJ1-5; D possibly corresponds to TRBD1 (5 bases). V lost 7 bases and J 3 bases, leaving 16 bases between the germline ends. CDR3 length equals 15 residues. Per germline, CDR1 MDHEN and CDR2 SYDVKM. The CDR3 spells CASNPGRWDNQPQHF. CDR3 in DNA: TGTGCCAGCAATCCAGGGCGGTGGGACAATCAGCCCCAGCATTTT.

V usage is TRBV7-3 and J usage is TRBJ2-3, with no clear D. Trimming removed 2 bases from V and 4 bases from J, with 10 bases in between. CDR1 is SGHTA, CDR2 FQGTGA, per germline. There are 14 residues in the CDR3. CDR3 DNA: TGTGCCAGCAGCTTAGGGTTAGCAGCAGATACGCAGTATTTT. It codes for CASSLGLAADTQYF.

The chain has TRBV11-2 and TRBJ1-1; D unresolved. The CDR3 has 14 amino acids. V was pared by 3 bases and J by 0 bases, with 8 bases between. Germline CDR1 is SGHAT and CDR2 is FQNNGV. The CDR3 spells CASSFSGMNTEAFF. The CDR3 region has the DNA TGTGCCAGCAGCTTTTCGGGGATGAACACTGAAGCTTTCTTT.

A note on this clone: This sample includes further DNA sequences coding for the same CDR3. The V call is TRBV27, the J call TRBJ1-4; 7 positions agree with TRBD1. Germline assignment: CDR1 MNHEY and CDR2 SMNVEV (reference sequence). This CDR3 spans 15 amino acids. Trimming at V came to 5 bases and at J to 5 bases, leaving 8 bases not matched to a gene. This CDR3 reads CASSRGTAKNEKLFF. In DNA, the CDR3 is TGTGCCAGCAGTAGAGGGACAGCAAAGAATGAAAAACTGTTTTTT.

This clone was counted only a few times. J is TRBJ1-5 and V is TRBV6-1; D perhaps matches TRBD1 (6 bases). V lost 4 bases and J 4 bases, leaving 8 bases between the germline ends. CDR1 is MNHNS, CDR2 SASEGT, per germline. The CDR3 spans 13 residues. CDR3 loop: CASSVQGNQPQHF. CDR3 in DNA: TGTGCCAGCAGTGTTCAGGGGAATCAGCCCCAGCATTTT.

This clone was counted a few times. The V and J genes are TRBV29-1 and TRBJ1-1; D gene uncertain. The V end lost 2 bases, the J end lost 1 base, and 11 bases lay between the germline ends. The germline CDR1 and CDR2 sequences are SQVTM and ANQGSEA. The CDR3 runs to 14 residues. The CDR3 region is CSVETPPGNTEAFF. CDR3 nucleotides: TGCAGCGTTGAAACCCCTCCAGGGAACACTGAAGCTTTCTTT.

The J gene is TRBJ1-5, the V gene TRBV28, with 7 bases that match TRBD1. The CDR3 contains 13 residues. CDR1 and CDR2 from the germline V gene are MDHEN and SYDVKM. The V gene end was trimmed by 5 bases and the J gene end by 8 bases; junction bases not matched to a gene: 6. The CDR3 DNA reads as TGTGCCAGCAGTGGGACAGTTCGGGAGCCCCAGCATTTT. This sequence encodes CASSGTVREPQHF.